The 2 T cell receptor beta chains given below trace back to one sample, sequenced in a study of T cells in Graves' hyperthyroidism and ophthalmopathy. TCR beta CDR3 regions were amplified from RNA. An initial round of RT-PCR targeting the TCR CDR3 relied on the HTBI primer set. MiXCR, run by TCRdb on the multiplex PCR reads, gives a single entry per CDR3 protein. Seen here are about 320,000 distinct CDR3 sequences, approximately 16% observed once, and the top ten hold roughly 31%. The sequenced sample consisted of blood. The receptors originated from a man aged 25-45 years with Graves' hyperthyroidism.

This clonotype was found many times. The genes are TRBV30 and TRBJ1-1; D is unresolved. V dropped 4 bases and J dropped 0 bases, with 9 bases sitting between them. The CDR3 length is 13 residues. Germline V gene lookup returns CDR1 GTSNPN and CDR2 SVGIG (reference sequence). CDR3 residues: CAWISDLNTEAFF. The CDR3 nucleotides are TGTGCCTGGATCTCCGACCTGAACACTGAAGCTTTCTTT.

This clonotype was counted a few times. The chain is built from TRBV7-9 and TRBJ2-7, with 7 bases lining up with TRBD1. This CDR3 has 15 amino acids. V was clipped by 4 bases and J by 0 bases; unmatched bases: 6. From germline, CDR1 is SEHNR and CDR2 FQNEAQ (reference sequence). The CDR3 protein is CASSWDSDPSYEQYF. As DNA, the CDR3 is TGTGCCAGCAGCTGGGACAGTGACCCCTCCTACGAGCAGTACTTC.